This T cell receptor beta chain comes out of a study of vaccination and CD4 T cells after COVID-19. This clonotype was counted only a few times. Its specificity is unknown. Cultured CD4+ T-cell DNA underwent Oncomine TCR Beta short-read sequencing. TCRdb fed the PCR reads into MiXCR, producing one record per CDR3 protein. Of fewer than 30,000 distinct CDR3 sequences listed, 36% were seen once; the top ten hold 3% to 4%. Stated time point: late sampling 161 to 241 days after vaccination in a few convalescent patients. Indicated treatment: approximately nine-day PBMC culture with coronavirus spike peptide pools or control peptides (ViraFEST assay). Germline values: CDR1 SEHNR, CDR2 FQNEAQ (reference sequence). The germline V and J ends were trimmed by 1 base and 3 bases, with 6 bases remaining between them. The CDR3 is 13 residues long. Whole-study findings and limits: Median approximately 90% of reactive clones detected in convalescent patients emerged only post-vaccination. Convalescent patients' clones that were vaccine-specific were spike mono-reactive in 304 of 307 cases.

The chain couples TRBV7-9 to TRBJ1-1; D possibly corresponds to TRBD1 (5 bases). The sequences come from CD4+ T cells from blood, cultured in vitro, collected about 7 months after SARS-CoV-2 vaccination. The TCR comes from a human donor who had recovered from COVID-19. The CDR3, as DNA: TGTGCCAGCAGCTTAGACAGGTACACTGAAGCTTTCTTT. Encoded protein: CASSLDRYTEAFF.